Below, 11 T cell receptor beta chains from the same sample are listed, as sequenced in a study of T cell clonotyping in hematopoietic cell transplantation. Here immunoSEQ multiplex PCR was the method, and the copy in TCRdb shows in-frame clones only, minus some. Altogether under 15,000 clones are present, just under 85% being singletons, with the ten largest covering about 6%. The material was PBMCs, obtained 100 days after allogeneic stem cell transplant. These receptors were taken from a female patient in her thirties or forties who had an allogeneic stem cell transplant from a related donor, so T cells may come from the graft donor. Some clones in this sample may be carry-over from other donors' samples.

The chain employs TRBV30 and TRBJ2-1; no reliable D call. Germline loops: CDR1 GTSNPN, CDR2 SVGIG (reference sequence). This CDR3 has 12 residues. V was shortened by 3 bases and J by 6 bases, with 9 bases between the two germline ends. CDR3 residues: CAWRAMSNEQFF. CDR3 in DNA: TGTGCCTGGAGAGCCATGAGCAATGAGCAGTTCTTC. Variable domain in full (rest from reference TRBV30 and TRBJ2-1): SQTIHQWPATLVQPVGSPLSLECTVEGTSNPNLYWYRQAAGRGLQLLFYSVGIGQISSEVPQNLSASRPQDRQFILSSKKLLLSDSGFYLCAWRAMSNEQFFGPGTRLTVL.

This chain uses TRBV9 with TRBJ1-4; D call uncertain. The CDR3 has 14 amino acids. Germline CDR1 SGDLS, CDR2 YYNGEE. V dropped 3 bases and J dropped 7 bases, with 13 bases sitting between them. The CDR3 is CASSERQGSEKLFF. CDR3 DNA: TGTGCCAGCAGCGAGCGACAAGGGAGTGAAAAACTGTTTTTT. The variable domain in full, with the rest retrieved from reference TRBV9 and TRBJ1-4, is DSGVTQTPKHLITATGQRVTLRCSPRSGDLSVYWYQQSLDQGLQFLIQYYNGEERAKGNILERFSAQQFPDLHSELNLSSLELGDSALYFCASSERQGSEKLFFGSGTQLSVL.

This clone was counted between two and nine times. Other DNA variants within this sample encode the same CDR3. The DNA of the CDR3 is TGTGCCTGGTACCTGAACACTGAAGCTTTCTTT. This translates into CAWYLNTEAFF. J is TRBJ1-1 and V is TRBV30; no clear D gene. The length of the CDR3 is 11 residues. V was trimmed by 5 bases and J by 0 bases, leaving 4 bases between them. Germline CDR1 is GTSNPN and CDR2 is SVGIG (reference sequence).

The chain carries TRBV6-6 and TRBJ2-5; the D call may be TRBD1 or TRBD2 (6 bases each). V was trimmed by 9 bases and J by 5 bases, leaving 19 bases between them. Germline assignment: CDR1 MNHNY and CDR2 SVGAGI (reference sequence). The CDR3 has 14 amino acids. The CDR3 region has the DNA TGTGCCAGTCTGGAGTCGGGGGCCGGGGAGACCCAGTACTTC. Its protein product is CASLESGAGETQYF.

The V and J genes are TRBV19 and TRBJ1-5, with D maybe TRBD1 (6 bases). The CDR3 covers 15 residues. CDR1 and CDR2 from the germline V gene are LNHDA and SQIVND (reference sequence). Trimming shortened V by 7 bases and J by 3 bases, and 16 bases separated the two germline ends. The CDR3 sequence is CASTRRQGSNQPQHF. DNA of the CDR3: TGTGCCAGTACCCGCCGGCAGGGGTCCAATCAGCCCCAGCATTTT.

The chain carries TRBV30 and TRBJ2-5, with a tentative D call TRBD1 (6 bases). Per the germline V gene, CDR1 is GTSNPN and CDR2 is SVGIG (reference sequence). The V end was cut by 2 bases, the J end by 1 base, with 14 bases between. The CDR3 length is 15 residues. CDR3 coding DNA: TGTGCCTGGAGTCGGGACAATAGCCCCCAAGAGACCCAGTACTTC. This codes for CAWSRDNSPQETQYF. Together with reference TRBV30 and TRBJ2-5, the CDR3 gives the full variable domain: SQTIHQWPATLVQPVGSPLSLECTVEGTSNPNLYWYRQAAGRGLQLLFYSVGIGQISSEVPQNLSASRPQDRQFILSSKKLLLSDSGFYLCAWSRDNSPQETQYFGPGTRLLVL.

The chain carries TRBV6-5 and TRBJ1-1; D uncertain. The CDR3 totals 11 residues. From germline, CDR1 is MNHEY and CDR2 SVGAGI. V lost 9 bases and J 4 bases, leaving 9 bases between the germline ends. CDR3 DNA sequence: TGTGCCAGTCAAGGAACCACTGAAGCTTTCTTT. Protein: CASQGTTEAFF.

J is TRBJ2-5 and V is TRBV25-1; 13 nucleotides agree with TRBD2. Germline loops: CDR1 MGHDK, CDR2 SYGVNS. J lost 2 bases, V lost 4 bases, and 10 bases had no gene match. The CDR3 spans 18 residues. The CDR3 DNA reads TGTGCCAGCAGTGGGGACGGGGGACTAGCGGGGATACAAGAGACCCAGTACTTC. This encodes CASSGDGGLAGIQETQYF.

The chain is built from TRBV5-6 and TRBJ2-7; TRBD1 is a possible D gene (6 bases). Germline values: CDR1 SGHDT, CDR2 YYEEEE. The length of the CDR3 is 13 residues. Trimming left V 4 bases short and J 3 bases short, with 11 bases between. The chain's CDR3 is CASSGDIFYEQYF. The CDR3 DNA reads TGTGCCAGCAGCGGGGACATCTTCTACGAGCAGTACTTC.

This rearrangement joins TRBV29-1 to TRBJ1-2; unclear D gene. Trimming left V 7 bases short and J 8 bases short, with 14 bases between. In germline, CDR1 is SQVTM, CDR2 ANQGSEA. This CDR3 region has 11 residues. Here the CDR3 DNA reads TGCAGCGGTTTAGGAGGAGGAGGCTACACCTTC. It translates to CSGLGGGGYTF.

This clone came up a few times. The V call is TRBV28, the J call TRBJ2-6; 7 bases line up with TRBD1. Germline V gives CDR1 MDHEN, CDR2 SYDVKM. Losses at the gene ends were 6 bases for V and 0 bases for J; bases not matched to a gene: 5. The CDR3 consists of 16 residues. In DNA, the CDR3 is TGTGCCAGCAGCCAGGGGGAACACTCTGGGGCCAACGTCCTGACTTTC. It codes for CASSQGEHSGANVLTF.